The sequence of this TCR beta chain was determined in a study of CD8+ T cells in alopecia areata (dated by TCRdb to between 2018 and 2020). Broadly, across the study: Treated patients were enrolled in an open-label pilot trial of oral tofacitinib, 5 to 10 mg twice daily, for moderate-to-severe alopecia areata. The study used high-throughput TCRbeta sequencing to examine T cell clonal expansion in alopecia areata, in both the C3H/HeJ mouse model and human patients. In humans, TCRbeta sequencing was performed on scalp tissue and on sorted CD4+ and CD8+ peripheral blood T cells from healthy controls and from patients with patchy or totalis/universalis alopecia areata. In treated patients, disease severity was measured using the SALT score, which gives the percentage of scalp surface area affected. Amplification of TCRbeta CDR3 regions was done by immunoSEQ multiplex PCR using 35 Vbeta forward primers and 13 Jbeta reverse primers. Clonality in the scalp was compared among normal scalp (n=4), patchy alopecia areata scalp (n=8), and alopecia totalis/universalis scalp (n=8). Tofacitinib was administered for 6 to 18 months, and 6 months of follow-up off drug were then conducted to assess delayed response and recurrence. Tofacitinib-treated patients had biopsies at baseline and at 4 and 24 weeks of treatment, with a later scalp biopsy in several patients. RNA was obtained with the PAXgene miRNA kit for fixed scalp, the miRNeasy kit for PBMCs, and the RNeasy kit for mouse skin. Paper-wide results and their limitations: Many expanded lesional clones persisted in scalp and blood during tofacitinib treatment, which may partly explain relapse after stopping treatment. Shared TCR sequences between patients were less evident than in mice, which may be partly attributable to HLA diversity in the patient population. Because the treated cohort was small and had just a single nonresponder, larger studies are needed to establish links between baseline CD8+ expansion and response. Tofacitinib significantly lowered scalp clonality and the number of expanded CD8+ clones among the top 100 scalp clones. Compared with normal scalp, lesional scalp, particularly in alopecia totalis/universalis, had higher clonality and more expanded CD8+ clones, which suggests antigenic drive. Unlike mouse skin, which is dominated by gammadelta T cells, normal human skin has resident alphabeta T cells that are also sequenced, and this complicates analysis of the scalp TCR repertoire.

In regard to this clone: The clone's antigen remains unknown. Base quality data are lacking; no much larger clone is found one base away.

Reading the label with the study, this specimen's time point is: around 29 days on oral tofacitinib. Taken with the paper, the label for treatment or condition translates to: oral pan-JAK inhibitor, 5-10 mg twice daily. From alopecia areata patients, peripheral blood was collected along with lesional scalp punch biopsies. PBMCs were isolated by density centrifugation and stained for CD3, CD4 and CD8, and CD4+ and CD8+ T cells were sorted on a FACSAria. Preparation of the library involved the immunoSEQ multiplex PCR assay. For TCR sequencing, RNA was extracted from every sample and reverse transcribed into cDNA to serve as template. SuperScript III was used to make first-strand cDNA, primed with a 2:1 mix of oligo-dT and random hexamers. A synthetic immune receptor repertoire was used to assess amplification bias, and residual bias was removed computationally. On the study's bioinformatics: Raw reads were preprocessed for error removal, and CDR3 was defined according to IMGT conventions as running from the conserved cysteine to phenylalanine. Clonality was calculated as 1 minus Shannon entropy normalized by log2 of the number of productive unique TCRs. Whether scalp clones were CD4 or CD8 was inferred by matching scalp TCRbeta sequences against CD4 and CD8 repertoires sorted from blood. This is the immuneACCESS table as TCRdb keeps it, with only in-frame sequences that have V and J called. A part of the clones is gone; compared with another copy, unresolved V genes explain less than half, and the rest is unexplained. Clonal size and the V and J genes are those of that table, whereas D and trimming came from the DNA. This sample gives roughly 150,000 clones in total; roughly 54% of them show up just once. Approximately 15% of the sample comes from the top ten.

This clonotype originated in a human donor with alopecia areata. The sequencing used CD8+ T cells sorted from blood, collected at week 4, from a patient treated with tofacitinib.

The CDR3 protein: CASSEMVGELFF. The DNA sequence is as follows: TGTGCCAGCAGTGAAATGGTCGGGGAGCTGTTTTTT. The chain is assembled from TRBV2 and TRBJ2-2, with an unclear D gene assignment. The germline V gene provides CDR1 SNHLY and CDR2 FYNNEI. The CDR3 goes from the cysteine to the phenylalanine over 12 residues. Of all the DNA, just the CDR3 is kept, 36 bases in frame from base 1. V is reduced by 2 bases and J by 7 bases, leaving a spacing of 5 bases between them.